The T cell receptor beta chain described here comes from a study of blood T cell repertoires in COVID-19. Overall study context: Sites across the United States, Italy and Spain contributed samples from acute and convalescent COVID-19. T cells, B-cell-depleted T cells, or PBMCs provided the cDNA or gDNA that served as material.

Authors' analysis steps: Nucleated cell counts were estimated from reference gene primer amplification. Assay used: immunoSEQ multiplex PCR; TCRdb lists only in-frame clones, some missing. The V and J calls and clone size were taken over from that table, and D and trimming were inferred from the DNA. The profile shows 210,000 or so clones, 89% of them singletons. Per germline, CDR1 GTSNPN and CDR2 SVGIG (reference sequence). V was pared by 4 bases and J by 8 bases, with 15 bases between. The CDR3 contains 13 residues. The TCR originated in a woman aged 40 to 49 with acute or convalescent COVID-19. The chain combines TRBV30 with TRBJ2-1; a possible D gene is TRBD1 (5 bases). The sequenced sample consisted of peripheral blood. The CDR3 nucleotides read TGTGCCTGGAATTATCAGGGAAGAGATGAGCAGTTCTTC. Translating gives CAWNYQGRDEQFF.